Listed below are T cell receptor beta chains from one sample, sequenced in a study of blood T cell repertoires in COVID-19. The assay was immunoSEQ multiplex PCR, and TCRdb's table has in-frame clones only and misses some. The sample holds under 200,000 clones; roughly 84% are singletons and the top ten take about a tenth. Sequenced: peripheral blood. The receptor set was obtained from a man between 65 and 79 years old with active or convalescent COVID-19. The CDR3 runs from the conserved cysteine through the conserved F or W. Fields, in order: J gene, V gene, D gene, clone size, CDR3 DNA, CDR3 protein. D genes are given only for firm matches. Size values are once, few and many counts, or a class for expanded clones, and some rows have none.

>TRBJ2-3|TRBV5-1|.|once
TGCGCCAGCAGCTTGGCCCCAGGGGTGCACCCCACAGATACGCAGTATTTT
CASSLAPGVHPTDTQYF
>TRBJ1-3|TRBV18|.|.
TGTGCCAGCTCACCGGGGCAAACCCACTCTGGAAACACCATATATTTT
CASSPGQTHSGNTIYF
>TRBJ1-5|TRBV7-9|.|medium-sized
TGTGCCAGCAGCTTCGAGGGGAGGCAGCCCCAGCATTTT
CASSFEGRQPQHF
>TRBJ2-1|TRBV6-2/TRBV6-3|.|.
TGTGCCAGCAGCACATCTGTCGATGAGCAGTTCTTC
CASSTSVDEQFF
>TRBJ1-6|TRBV2|.|.
TGTGCCAGCAAACAGCTACACACAGATTCACCCCTCCACTTT
CASKQLHTDSPLHF
>TRBJ1-5|TRBV19|.|few
TGTGCCAGTAGAGCCGGGGAGGGGTGGAATCAGCCCCAGCATTTT
CASRAGEGWNQPQHF
>TRBJ1-1|TRBV6-2/TRBV6-3|.|.
TGTGCCAGCAGTTACGACGGGGGACTGAACACTGAAGCTTTCTTT
CASSYDGGLNTEAFF
>TRBJ2-2|TRBV6-6|TRBD2|.
TGTGCCAGCAGTTACTCACTAGCGGGAGGGCCCGGGGAGCTGTTTTTT
CASSYSLAGGPGELFF
>TRBJ1-6|TRBV11-2|.|.
TGTGCCAGCAGCTTAGCGATCAGGCCTGCGGGATCACCCCTCCACTTT
CASSLAIRPAGSPLHF
>TRBJ2-7|TRBV11-3|.|.
TGTGCCAGCAGCCCGCACAGGTGGGCCTACGAGCAGTACTTC
CASSPHRWAYEQYF
>TRBJ1-2|TRBV5-6|.|.
TGTGCCAGCAGTTCAGGGGTTGGCTACACCTTC
CASSSGVGYTF
>TRBJ1-1|TRBV24-1|.|.
TGTGCCACCAGTGATCGGTCAGGCAGTACTGAAGCTTTCTTT
CATSDRSGSTEAFF
>TRBJ2-4|TRBV28|.|.
TGTGCCAGCAGCCTCCCGGCAGGGCCAGCCAAAAACATTCAGTACTTC
CASSLPAGPAKNIQYF
>TRBJ2-6|TRBV4-1|.|.
TGCGCCAGCAGCAACTACAACAGGGACCCCTCTGGGGCCAACGTCCTGACTTTC
CASSNYNRDPSGANVLTF
>TRBJ1-1|TRBV28|.|.
TGTGCCAGCAGTTTTGGGCGACAGAACACTGAAGCTTTCTTT
CASSFGRQNTEAFF
>TRBJ2-2|TRBV28|.|.
TGTGCCAGCAGTCACATGGTGGTAAGGGAGCTGTTTTTT
CASSHMVVRELFF
>TRBJ1-5|TRBV4-3|.|once
TGCGCCAGCAGCCAAGATCTAGCAGTGCCTAGCAATCAGCCCCAGCATTTT
CASSQDLAVPSNQPQHF
>TRBJ2-3|TRBV28|.|.
TGTGCCAGCAGCTTGGGTAGCGGTAGCACAGATACGCAGTATTTT
CASSLGSGSTDTQYF
>TRBJ2-7|TRBV6-5|TRBD1|once
TGTGCCAGCAGTTTACGACAGGGTCGGGACGAGCAGTACTTC
CASSLRQGRDEQYF
>TRBJ2-2|TRBV13|.|.
TGTGCCAGCAGCCGGGACTTTCCTCTAAACACCGGGGAGCTGTTTTTT
CASSRDFPLNTGELFF
>TRBJ1-2|TRBV7-2|.|.
TGTGCCAGCAGCTTCGGGGAGAGGAGCAACTATGGCTACACCTTC
CASSFGERSNYGYTF
>TRBJ1-2|TRBV6-6|TRBD1|.
TGTGCCAGCAGTTGGACAGGGGGCCGTGGCTATGGCTACACCTTC
CASSWTGGRGYGYTF
>TRBJ2-3|TRBV28|TRBD2|.
TGTGCCAGCACCCCGGGACTAACTACGACTGCCAGCACAGATACGCAGTATTTT
CASTPGLTTTASTDTQYF
>TRBJ1-2|TRBV6-5|TRBD1|.
TGTGCCGGGAGGACAGGGGGCGGGAACTATGGCTACACCTTC
CAGRTGGGNYGYTF
>TRBJ2-5|TRBV20-1|.|.
TGCAGTGCTAGTGCGAGTGGTAGCGGCGGGACCCAGTACTTC
CSASASGSGGTQYF
>TRBJ2-1|TRBV5-1|TRBD1|.
TGCGCCAGCAGCTTGCCAGGGGGCGGGTCCTACAATGAGCAGTTCTTC
CASSLPGGGSYNEQFF
>TRBJ1-2|TRBV7-8|TRBD1|.
TGTGCCAGCAGCTTAAGGGCGGGACAGGGACGGATTGGCTACACCTTC
CASSLRAGQGRIGYTF